The source of this T cell receptor (beta chain) is a study of cytomegalovirus exposure and HLA in healthy donors. The study's findings and limits: Most TCR sequences showed up rarely, but some public TCRs showed up in many donors.

13 Jbeta primers and 60 Vbeta primers were used for the PCR. The data were produced by immunoSEQ multiplex PCR, yet TCRdb's version contains in-frame clones alone and is incomplete. The sample shows 60,000 to 85,000 clones, around 70% of them seen only once. Comments on this clone: Its antigen remains unknown.

The CDR3 is 15 amino acids. The V gene's germline CDR1 is SGHRS and CDR2 YFSETQ. The ends were cut back, 0 bases at V and 2 bases at J, with 9 bases in the middle. This sequence joins TRBV5-1 and TRBJ2-1, with D perhaps TRBD1 (6 bases). The source of this sequence is a human donor in good health. Sample: PBMCs. CDR3 amino acids: CASSLVRDTYNEQFF. As DNA, the CDR3 is TGCGCCAGCAGCTTGGTGAGGGACACCTACAATGAGCAGTTCTTC.